This TCR beta chain derives from a study of T-cell reconstitution after alpha-beta-depleted transplantation in children. This CDR3 has 17 amino acids. The germline V gene encodes CDR1 SGHDN and CDR2 FVKESK. V shed 3 bases and J 3 bases; nucleotides not matched to a gene: 10. This sample's TCRbeta library carried unique molecular identifier barcodes. Each CDR3 protein is one row after TCRdb ran MiXCR on the PCR reads. The sample holds some 550,000 distinct CDR3 sequences, 15% to 20% seen once. This sample comprised PBMCs from the stem cell graft donor, obtained from the stem cell graft. The clonotype originates from a human donor who donated a stem cell graft to a child with acute lymphoblastic leukemia. The chain carries TRBV14 and TRBJ2-1, with 8 bases lining up with TRBD2. This CDR3 is CASSHPQAGEHYNEQFF. The CDR3 DNA reads TGTGCCAGCAGCCACCCTCAAGCGGGAGAGCACTACAATGAGCAGTTCTTC.